One sample yielded the 3 T cell receptor beta chains listed below, sequenced in a study of CD8+CD57+ T cells in acquired aplastic anemia. Genomic DNA served as template for TCR beta VDJ and CDR3 profiling. TCRdb independently ran MiXCR on the reads; one entry per CDR3 protein. The repertoire holds 150,000 to 200,000 distinct CDR3 sequences, approximately 60% seen once, with around 45% in the top ten. Sequencing was done on a sample of sorted CD4+, CD8+, or CD8+CD57+ T cells (not recorded which) from PBMCs. The receptors shown here come from a human donor in good health.

The genes are TRBV5-1 and TRBJ1-2, with 7 bases aligning to TRBD1. The V gene end was trimmed by 3 bases and the J gene end by 2 bases; junction bases not matched to a gene: 7. The V gene's germline CDR1 is SGHRS and CDR2 YFSETQ. The CDR3 has 15 residues. The CDR3 spells CASSSGQRPNYGYTF. CDR3 bases: TGCGCCAGCAGCTCGGGACAGCGTCCAAACTATGGCTACACCTTC.

The chain carries TRBV6-5 and TRBJ1-1; D is possibly TRBD1 (6 bases). The V end was cut by 3 bases, the J end by 1 base, with 12 bases between. The CDR3 loop spans 15 amino acids. Germline V gene sequence: CDR1 MNHEY, CDR2 SVGAGI. The CDR3: CASSYTGPTNTEAFF. The CDR3 DNA sequence: TGTGCCAGCAGTTATACAGGGCCGACGAACACTGAAGCTTTCTTT.

There are many counts of this clonotype. The chain links TRBV9 to TRBJ1-2; D is unclear. The V end was cut by 4 bases, the J end by 1 base, with 11 bases between. CDR3 length: 14 amino acids. Germline V gives CDR1 SGDLS, CDR2 YYNGEE. The CDR3 is CASSPPRGNYGYTF. The CDR3 bases are TGTGCCAGCAGCCCCCCCCGGGGTAACTATGGCTACACCTTC.